This record concerns one TCR beta chain sequence. Its target is unknown. This CDR3 is 14 amino acids long. V lost 0 bases and J lost 1, with 6 bases in between. Germline V gene lookup returns CDR1 SNHLY and CDR2 FYNNEI. TCRdb analysed the 5' RACE reads with MiXCR anew, one entry per CDR3 protein. This table has about 150,000 distinct CDR3 sequences, less than 40% appearing once. This sample was included in a study of T-cell memory formation after mild COVID-19. Study information: Clusters were largely donor specific. Study-level findings and limits: CD4+ contracting clones were mainly CM and EM; CD8+ ones, EMRA.

Sample: PBMCs or a T cell subset sorted from them (not recorded which). The receptor was isolated from an adult woman who had mild COVID-19 (a few samples of this study predate the infection). Cell type and time point are not known. The chain couples TRBV2 to TRBJ1-2, with no clear D. CDR3 sequence: CASSEAGNNYGYTF. CDR3 nucleotides: TGTGCCAGCAGTGAAGCCGGAAATAACTATGGCTACACCTTC.